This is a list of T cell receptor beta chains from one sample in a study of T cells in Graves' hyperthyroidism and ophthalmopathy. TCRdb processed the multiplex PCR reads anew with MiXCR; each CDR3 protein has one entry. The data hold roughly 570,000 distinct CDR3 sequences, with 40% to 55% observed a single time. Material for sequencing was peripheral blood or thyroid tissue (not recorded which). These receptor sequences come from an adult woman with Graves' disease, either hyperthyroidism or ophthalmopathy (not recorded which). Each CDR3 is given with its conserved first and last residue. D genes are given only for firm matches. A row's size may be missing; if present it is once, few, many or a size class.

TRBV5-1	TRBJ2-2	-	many	CASSLAVGNTGELFF	TGCGCCAGCAGCTTGGCCGTCGGGAACACCGGGGAGCTGTTTTTT
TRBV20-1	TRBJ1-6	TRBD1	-	CSAGDRRGFNSPLHF	TGCAGTGCTGGGGACAGACGGGGGTTTAATTCACCCCTCCACTTT
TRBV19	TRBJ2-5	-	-	CASSTDYQETQYF	TGTGCCAGTAGTACGGACTACCAAGAGACCCAGTACTTC
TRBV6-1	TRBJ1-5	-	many	CANARRGPTNQPQHF	TGTGCCAACGCACGACGGGGACCGACGAATCAGCCCCAGCATTTT
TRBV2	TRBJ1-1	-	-	CASSPSGHSSGTEAFF	TGTGCCAGCTCACCAAGCGGACACTCCTCGGGCACTGAAGCTTTCTTT
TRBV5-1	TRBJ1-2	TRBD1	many	CASSLLTGGGGYTF	TGCGCCAGCAGCTTGCTGACAGGGGGCGGCGGCTACACCTTC
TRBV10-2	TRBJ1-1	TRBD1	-	CASSDRGRDTEAFF	TGCGCCAGCTCGGACAGGGGGCGGGACACTGAAGCTTTCTTT
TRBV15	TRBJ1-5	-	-	CATSREGAAFQPQHF	TGTGCCACCAGCAGAGAGGGGGCCGCGTTTCAGCCCCAGCATTTT
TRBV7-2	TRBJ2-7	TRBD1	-	CASSLDDSGGTYEQYF	TGTGCCAGCAGCTTAGATGATTCAGGGGGTACCTACGAGCAGTACTTC
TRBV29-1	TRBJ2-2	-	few	CSVDGRGTGELFF	TGCAGCGTTGATGGGCGAGGGACAGGGGAGCTGTTTTTT
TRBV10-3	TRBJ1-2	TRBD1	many	CAISAGQLYGYTF	TGTGCCATCAGCGCGGGACAGCTCTATGGCTACACCTTC
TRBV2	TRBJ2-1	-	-	CASTANEQFF	TGTGCCAGCACCGCCAATGAGCAGTTCTTC
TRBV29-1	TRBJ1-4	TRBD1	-	CSVGPGTVSTNEKLFF	TGCAGCGTTGGCCCCGGGACAGTGTCAACTAATGAAAAACTGTTTTTT
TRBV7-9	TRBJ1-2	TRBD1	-	CASSQGGQNGYTF	TGTGCCAGCAGCCAAGGGGGACAGAATGGCTACACCTTC
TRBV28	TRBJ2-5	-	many	CASRVWGEETQYF	TGTGCCAGCAGGGTGTGGGGTGAGGAGACCCAGTACTTC
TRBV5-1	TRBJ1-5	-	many	CASSSDGSNQPQHF	TGCGCCAGCAGCTCGGACGGTAGCAATCAGCCCCAGCATTTT
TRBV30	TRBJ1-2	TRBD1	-	CAWSAGGSGYGYTF	TGTGCCTGGAGCGCAGGGGGCTCTGGCTATGGCTACACCTTC
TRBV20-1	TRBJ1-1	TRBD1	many	CSARGTGIRRDTEAFF	TGCAGTGCTAGGGGGACAGGGATCAGGAGGGACACTGAAGCTTTCTTT
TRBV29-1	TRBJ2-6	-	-	CSVEPTGANVLTF	TGCAGCGTTGAACCGACGGGGGCCAACGTCCTGACTTTC
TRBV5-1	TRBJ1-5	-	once	CASSQDPEGPQPQHF	TGCGCCAGCAGCCAGGACCCGGAAGGACCTCAGCCCCAGCATTTT
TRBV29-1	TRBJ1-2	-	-	CSVYIRGYGYTF	TGCAGCGTTTATATCAGAGGGTATGGCTACACCTTC
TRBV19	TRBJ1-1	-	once	CASIETPKVEAFF	TGTGCCAGTATAGAGACCCCGAAAGTTGAAGCTTTCTTT
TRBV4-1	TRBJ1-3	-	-	CASSHLGGPGNTIYF	TGCGCCAGCAGCCATTTGGGGGGACCTGGAAACACCATATATTTT
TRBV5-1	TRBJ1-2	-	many	CASGPRGYGYTF	TGCGCCAGCGGTCCCAGGGGCTATGGCTACACCTTC
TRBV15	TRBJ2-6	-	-	CATSTSRTGANVLTF	TGTGCCACCAGCACATCCCGGACAGGGGCCAACGTCCTGACTTTC
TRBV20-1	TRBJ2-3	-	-	CSATPVIAHTDTQYF	TGCAGTGCTACCCCGGTGATAGCGCACACAGATACGCAGTATTTT
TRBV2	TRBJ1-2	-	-	CASSEFGAGRNYGYTF	TGTGCCAGCAGTGAATTTGGGGCAGGGAGGAACTATGGCTACACCTTC
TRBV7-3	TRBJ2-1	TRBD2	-	CASSLLGTSTNEQFF	TGTGCCAGCAGCTTACTCGGGACTAGCACAAATGAGCAGTTCTTC
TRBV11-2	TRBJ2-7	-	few	CAGSLGLRPGGIEQYF	TGTGCCGGCAGCTTAGGTCTGCGACCGGGTGGGATCGAGCAGTACTTC
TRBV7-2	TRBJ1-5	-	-	CASSPTGTGQPQHF	TGTGCCAGCAGCCCTACAGGTACGGGTCAGCCCCAGCATTTT
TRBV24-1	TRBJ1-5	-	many	CATSDSRTEYSNQPQHF	TGTGCCACCAGTGACTCCCGGACGGAGTATAGCAATCAGCCCCAGCATTTT
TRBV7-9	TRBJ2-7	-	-	CASSLGYNEQYF	TGTGCCAGCAGCTTGGGATATAACGAGCAGTACTTC
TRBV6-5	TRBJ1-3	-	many	CASSRFGGNTIYF	TGTGCCAGCAGCCGATTCGGGGGAAACACCATATATTTT
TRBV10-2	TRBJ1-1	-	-	CASGQTEGGKAFF	TGCGCCAGCGGACAGACTGAAGGAGGCAAAGCTTTCTTT
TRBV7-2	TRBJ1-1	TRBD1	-	CASSSQGARAFF	TGTGCCAGCAGCTCCCAGGGGGCGCGAGCTTTCTTT
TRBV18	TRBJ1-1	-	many	CASSPLPGTEAFF	TGTGCCAGCTCACCGTTACCGGGCACTGAAGCTTTCTTT
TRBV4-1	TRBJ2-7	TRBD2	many	CASSPDGRGEQYF	TGCGCCAGCAGCCCGGACGGGAGGGGTGAGCAGTACTTC
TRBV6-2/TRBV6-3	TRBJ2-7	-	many	CASSRAPFPVSREQYF	TGTGCCAGCAGCAGAGCCCCCTTCCCCGTAAGTCGCGAGCAGTACTTC
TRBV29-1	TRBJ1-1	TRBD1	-	CSTEGKGAEAFF	TGCAGCACCGAGGGGAAGGGGGCGGAAGCTTTCTTT
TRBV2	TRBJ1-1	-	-	CASSVRTTNTEAFF	TGTGCCAGCAGTGTAAGGACCACGAACACTGAAGCTTTCTTT
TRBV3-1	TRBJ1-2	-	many	CASSLVQNYGYTF	TGTGCCAGCAGCCTCGTCCAGAACTATGGCTACACCTTC
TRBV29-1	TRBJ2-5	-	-	CSVESGTGETQYF	TGCAGCGTTGAGAGTGGGACCGGGGAGACCCAGTACTTC
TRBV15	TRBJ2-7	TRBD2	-	CATSRDRGTSSEQYF	TGTGCCACCAGCAGAGATCGAGGGACTAGCAGCGAGCAGTACTTC
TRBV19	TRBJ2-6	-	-	CASTPWARGLTGANVLTF	TGTGCCAGTACCCCCTGGGCCAGGGGTCTTACCGGGGCCAACGTCCTGACTTTC
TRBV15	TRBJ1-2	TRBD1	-	CATSRDPRTGDGYTF	TGTGCCACCAGCAGAGACCCCCGAACAGGGGACGGCTACACCTTC
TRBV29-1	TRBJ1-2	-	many	CSARVDYGYTF	TGCAGCGCCCGGGTGGACTATGGCTACACCTTC
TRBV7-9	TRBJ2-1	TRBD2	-	CASSLPRLSGSSYNEQFF	TGTGCCAGCAGCTTACCCCGACTTAGCGGGAGCTCCTACAATGAGCAGTTCTTC
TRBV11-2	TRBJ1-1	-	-	CASSSIRDVFF	TGTGCCAGCAGCTCAATCCGGGACGTTTTCTTT
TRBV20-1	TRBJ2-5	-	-	CSARGGDILNF	TGCAGTGCTCGAGGGGGGGACATCCTGAACTTC
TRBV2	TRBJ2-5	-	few	CAASSKNSLQETQYF	TGTGCCGCCAGCAGTAAAAACAGTCTCCAAGAGACCCAGTACTTC
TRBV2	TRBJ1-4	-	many	CASRTRGSVREKLFF	TGTGCCAGCAGGACTCGGGGGTCGGTGAGGGAAAAACTGTTTTTT
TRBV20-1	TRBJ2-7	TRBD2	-	CSASGSGTTLSYEQYF	TGCAGTGCTAGCGGGAGCGGGACTACTTTATCTTACGAGCAGTACTTC